This T cell receptor beta chain was captured in a study of blood T cell repertoires in COVID-19. About the research overall: Nucleic acid was either cDNA or gDNA, and it came from T cells, B-cell-depleted T cells, or PBMCs.

The method was immunoSEQ multiplex PCR; TCRdb's version includes in-frame clones alone and lacks a portion of them. The sample shows 88,000 or so clones, roughly 83% of them seen only once. Trimming pared 4 bases from V and 9 bases from J, leaving 12 bases between. Germline-derived CDR1 and CDR2 are MNHEY and SMNVEV (reference sequence). There are 12 residues in the CDR3. Sequences were obtained from peripheral blood. The V and J genes are TRBV27 and TRBJ1-2, with D tentatively TRBD1 (5 bases). This sequence was found in a human donor in a cohort sampled during active COVID-19. The CDR3 spells CASSSQDYRYTF. In nucleotides, the CDR3 is TGTGCCAGCAGTTCACAGGATTATCGCTACACCTTC.